Sequencing of this T cell receptor (beta chain) was carried out in a study of post-analysis software for immune sequencing data (dated by TCRdb to the mid-2010s). A note on the overall study: The recorded disease courses included relapsing-remitting, secondary progressive and progressive-relapsing multiple sclerosis, and some patients had no subtype annotation. Patient repertoires were compared against ten to twelve previously published healthy control repertoires from donors aged 6 to 25 years. A subset of samples was prepared in parallel using single-end sample barcoding, then pooled and co-amplified after Illumina adapter ligation. Broad study findings and their caveats: The multiple sclerosis patient group was slightly younger than the control group. Compared with controls, multiple sclerosis patients had significantly lower normalized Chao1 diversity, a finding suggesting substantial peripheral T-cell clonal expansion. Patients showed significantly higher frequencies than controls for roughly 5 TRBV segments, among them TRBV5-6, TRBV5-1 and TRBV20-1. Direct clustering with F measure showed strong co-clustering of samples prepared in the same batch, prompting a batch-effect correction.

The method behind the library was PCR. TCRdb shows the sequencer as Illumina HiSeq 2500. To reduce PCR and sequencing biases, unique molecular identifiers were built into the TCR beta cDNA libraries. Per 1 to 10 million input T cells, approximately 500,000 cDNA molecules were obtained, such that each molecule approximated one T cell. The patient libraries were prepared and sequenced using the same protocol as the earlier healthy control dataset. Samples belonging to the same batch were prepared together, multiplexed and sequenced on a shared HiSeq lane. In the authors' own workflow: MIGEC was used to process the raw barcoded reads, and molecular identifier groups with only a single read were discarded before consensus assembly and CDR3 extraction. VDJtools was used for post-analysis of the clonotype tables, with diversity normalized by down-sampling every dataset to the smallest sample size. Repertoire overlap clustering matched CDR3 amino acid but not nucleotide sequences to correct batch-related cross-sample contamination. TCRdb cleaned the public reads at Q25 with fastp, built clones with MiXCR and kept in-frame beta chains. Identical CDR3 proteins give one entry, which carries the most common genes and DNA. TCRdb's processing, not the authors' own work, is the source of the V and J calls. The sample table records roughly 700,000 distinct CDR3 sequences; 25% to 30% of these occur just once. The ten most abundant clones make up roughly 0.53% of the sample.

The CDR3 holds 14 amino acids from the cysteine to the phenylalanine. Just the 42-base CDR3 DNA is kept, in frame starting at base 1. The junction shows trimming of 7 bases on V and 5 bases on J, plus 16 bases between the germline ends. According to the germline V gene, CDR1 reads MNHNS and CDR2 reads SASEGT. As for this clonotype: The antigen it recognizes is unknown. There are no base qualities to consult, and no much larger clone falls within one base.

TCR beta repertoires were profiled from peripheral blood of roughly 13 young patients with multiple sclerosis to demonstrate the VDJtools post-analysis software. The multiple sclerosis patients were children and adolescents ranging in age from about 6 to 16 years. The receptor's source is a girl under 18 with multiple sclerosis. The specimen was blood. This chain is built from TRBV6-1 and TRBJ2-3, and TRBD1 may be the D gene, going by 6 matching bases. The CDR3 loop reads CASTGTKKGDTQYF. The bases are TGTGCCAGCACGGGGACAAAGAAAGGAGATACGCAGTATTTT.